Below, one T cell receptor (beta chain) is given with its context. Antigen specificity is unknown. Trimming shortened V by 2 bases and J by 8 bases, and 13 bases separated the two germline ends. Germline V CDR1 and CDR2: SGHKS, YYEKEE (reference sequence). The CDR3 length is 13 residues. PCR employed 60 Vbeta and 13 Jbeta primers. The repertoire was sequenced with immunoSEQ multiplex PCR; TCRdb's copy has only in-frame clones and lacks some. The sample contains roughly 80,000 clones, less than 80% of which appear only once. The source of the sample is a study of cytomegalovirus exposure and HLA in healthy donors. General study points: Versus the roughly 700-donor mean, an Asian-associated ancestry cluster reportedly showed fewer N-insertions in a later analysis. Later work associated over 15,000 TCR beta sequences with HLA alleles at 0.05 false discovery rate. The authors listed 164 TCR beta chains as cytomegalovirus-associated. TCR beta chain V- and J-gene trimming was linked, in a later analysis, to a missense variant in DCLRE1C.

Sequencing input: PBMCs. The gene calls are TRBV5-5 and TRBJ1-2; D ambiguous. This receptor was identified in a woman aged 45-65 years in good health and CMV-seropositive. The CDR3 reads CASSFGGVRGYTF. The CDR3 DNA reads TGTGCCAGCAGCTTCGGCGGAGTCAGAGGCTACACCTTC.